This T cell receptor (beta chain) was observed in a study of early T cells in non-severe SARS-CoV-2 infection. For the study at large: Sequencing of bulk RNA from unsorted whole blood was done, without chain pairing.

CDR3 size: 15 residues. Trimming took off 0 bases at V and 3 bases at J, with 9 bases between the two ends. Looked up from germline, CDR1 is MGHRA and CDR2 is YSYEKL. This clonotype came up many times. TCRdb re-called the 5' RACE reads with MiXCR, one entry per CDR3 protein. This sample has tens of thousands of distinct CDR3 sequences, with 9.5% to 15% found just once. The chain uses TRBV4-1 and TRBJ1-5, with D unresolved. The sequence was obtained from an adult who was a healthcare worker with PCR-confirmed SARS-CoV-2 infection or an uninfected control (not recorded which). Material for sequencing was whole blood. The CDR3 nucleotides are TGCGCCAGCAGCCAAGACCCGATAGCCAATCAGCCCCAGCATTTT. Translating gives CASSQDPIANQPQHF.